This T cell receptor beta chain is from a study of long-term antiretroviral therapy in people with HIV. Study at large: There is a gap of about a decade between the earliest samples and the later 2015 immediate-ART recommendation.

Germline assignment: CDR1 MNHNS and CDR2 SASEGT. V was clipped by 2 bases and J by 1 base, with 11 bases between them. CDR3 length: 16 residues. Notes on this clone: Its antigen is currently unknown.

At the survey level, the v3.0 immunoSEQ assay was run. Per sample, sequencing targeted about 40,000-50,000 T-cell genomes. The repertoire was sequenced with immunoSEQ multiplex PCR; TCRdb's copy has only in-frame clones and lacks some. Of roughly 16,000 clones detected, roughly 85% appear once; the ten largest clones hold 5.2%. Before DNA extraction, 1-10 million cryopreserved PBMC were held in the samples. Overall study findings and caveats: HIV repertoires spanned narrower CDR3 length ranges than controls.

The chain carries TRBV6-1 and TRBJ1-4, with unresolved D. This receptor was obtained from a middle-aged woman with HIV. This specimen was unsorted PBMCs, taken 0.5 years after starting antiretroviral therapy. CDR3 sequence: CASSEPGWGTNEKLFF. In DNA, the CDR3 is TGTGCCAGCAGTGAACCGGGATGGGGAACTAATGAAAAACTGTTTTTT.